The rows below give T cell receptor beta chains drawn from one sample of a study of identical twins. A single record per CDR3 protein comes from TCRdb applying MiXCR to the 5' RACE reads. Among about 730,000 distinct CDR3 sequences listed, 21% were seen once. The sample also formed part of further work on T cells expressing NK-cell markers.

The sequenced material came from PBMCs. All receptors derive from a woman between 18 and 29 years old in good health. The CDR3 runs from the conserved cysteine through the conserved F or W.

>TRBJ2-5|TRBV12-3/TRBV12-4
CASSSGLKETQYF
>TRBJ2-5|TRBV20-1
CSQSGGGETQYF
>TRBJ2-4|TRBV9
CASSGSYGTTGNIQYF
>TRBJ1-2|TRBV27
CASSLLAGEDGYTF
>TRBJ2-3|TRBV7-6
CASSLRETDTQYF
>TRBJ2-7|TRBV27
CASSLPGQLGEQYF
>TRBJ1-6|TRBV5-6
CASSFPTGTQGSPLHF
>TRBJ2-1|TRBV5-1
CASSLVLAGQDEQFF
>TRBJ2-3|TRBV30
CAWGTSRPSTDTQYF
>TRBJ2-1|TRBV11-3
CASSPQGGTNEQFF
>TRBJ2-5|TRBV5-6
CASSLRLAGGGKTQYF
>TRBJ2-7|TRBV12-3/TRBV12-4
CASTWQGGHYEQYF
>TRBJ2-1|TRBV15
CATLGLGGRNEQFF
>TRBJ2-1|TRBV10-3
CAISDRGYNEQFF
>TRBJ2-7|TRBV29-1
CSVADSIYEQYF
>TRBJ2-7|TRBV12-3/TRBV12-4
CASSFSGHFYEQYF
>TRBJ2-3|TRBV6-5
CASSYSGGGTQYF
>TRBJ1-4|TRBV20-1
CSAPPGQSELFF
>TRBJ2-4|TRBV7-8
CASSLRHIQYF
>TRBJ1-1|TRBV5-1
CASSLIPASTDTEAFF
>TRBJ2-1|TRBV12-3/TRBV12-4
CASRDRQTDNEQFF
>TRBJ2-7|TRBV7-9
CASSPVGRNPYEQYF
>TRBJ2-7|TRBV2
CASDDGLAGLISYEQYF
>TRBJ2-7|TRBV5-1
CASSRTSGSGYEQYF
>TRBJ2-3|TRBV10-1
CASHGGSGGGSDTQYF
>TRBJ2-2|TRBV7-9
CASSTSGWNTGELFF
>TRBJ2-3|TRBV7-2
CASSTSGVISTDTQYF
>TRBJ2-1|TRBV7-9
CASSSGTSGANEQFF
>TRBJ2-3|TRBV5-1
CASSWTSGGAPTDTQYF
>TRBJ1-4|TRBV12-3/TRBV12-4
CASTSYVRDREKLFF
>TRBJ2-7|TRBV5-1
CASSLVQGVYEQYF
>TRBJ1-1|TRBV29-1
CSAKGGLNTEAFF
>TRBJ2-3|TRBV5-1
CASSLNGAVDTQYF
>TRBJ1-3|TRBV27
CASKGTGRDTIYF
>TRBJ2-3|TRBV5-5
CASSQTLAGGSTDTQYF
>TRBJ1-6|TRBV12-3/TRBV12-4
CASSLSGLRISPLHF
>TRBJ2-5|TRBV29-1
CSVRGRQETQYF
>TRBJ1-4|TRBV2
CASFWGGSEKLFF
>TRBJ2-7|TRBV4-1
CASSQGSWDQRYEQYF
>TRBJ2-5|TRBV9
CASSVETPSWTSGTEETQYF
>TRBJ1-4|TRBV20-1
CSVQAATNEKLFF
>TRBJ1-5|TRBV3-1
CASSPGRGYQPQHF
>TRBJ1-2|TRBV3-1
CASSQAAGMGYTF
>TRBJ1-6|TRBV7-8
CASSTTENSPLHF
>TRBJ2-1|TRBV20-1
CSATPPPGSPYNEQFF
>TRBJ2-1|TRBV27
CASSLGQGINEQFF
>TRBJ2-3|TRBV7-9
CASTMDRAGSTDTQYF
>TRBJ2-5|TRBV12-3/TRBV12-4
CASSLSRGETQYF
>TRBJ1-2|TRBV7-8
CASSLAQHGYTF
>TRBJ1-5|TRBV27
CASSSDSYSNQPQHF
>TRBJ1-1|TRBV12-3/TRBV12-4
CASSYLGAENTEAFF
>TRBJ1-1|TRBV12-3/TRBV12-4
CASSLLDGSTEAFF